One sample yielded the 23 T cell receptor beta chains listed below, sequenced in a study of CD4 T cells in relation to SARS-CoV-2 and coronaviruses. Some clones are missing from TCRdb's copy, which holds only in-frame ones; the method was immunoSEQ multiplex PCR. The table has tens of thousands of clones, around 80% seen once. No antigen has been identified for these receptors. The sequenced sample consisted of memory CD4+ T cells from PBMCs, cultured in vitro. Source of these receptors: an adult with COVID-19.

This rearrangement joins TRBV2 to TRBJ1-2; possibly TRBD1 for D (6 bases). The CDR3 runs 12 residues. Germline lookup yields CDR1 SNHLY and CDR2 FYNNEI. Trimming pared 2 bases from V and 10 bases from J, leaving 11 bases between. CDR3 sequence: CASSERAGAYTF. As DNA, the CDR3 is TGTGCCAGCAGTGAAAGGGCGGGGGCCTACACCTTC. The full variable domain, in which reference TRBV2 and TRBJ1-2 provide the parts outside the CDR3, is EPEVTQTPSHQVTQMGQEVILRCVPISNHLYFYWYRQILGQKVEFLVSFYNNEISEKSEIFDDQFSVERPDGSNFTLKIRSTKLEDSAMYFCASSERAGAYTFGSGTRLTVV.

J is TRBJ2-3 and V is TRBV18; unclear D gene. The CDR3 has 14 amino acids. Germline V CDR1 and CDR2: KGHSH, LQKENI. The V end lost 0 bases, the J end lost 6 bases, and 10 bases lay between the germline ends. CDR3: CASSPPSPRDTQYF. The CDR3 DNA reads as TGTGCCAGCTCACCACCGTCCCCCAGGGATACGCAGTATTTT. The whole variable domain, filled in from reference TRBV18 and TRBJ2-3, reads NAGVMQNPRHLVRRRGQEARLRCSPMKGHSHVYWYRQLPEEGLKFMVYLQKENIIDESGMPKERFSAEFPKEGPSILRIQQVVRGDSAAYFCASSPPSPRDTQYFGPGTRLTVL.

This clone was seen once. The chain combines TRBV18 with TRBJ2-3; D gene uncertain. Trimming shortened V by 3 bases and J by 3 bases, and 7 bases separated the two germline ends. The CDR3 sequence is 13 residues long. The germline V gene encodes CDR1 KGHSH and CDR2 LQKENI. In DNA, the CDR3 is TGTGCCAGCTCACCCGTTCGAACAGATACGCAGTATTTT. It yields the protein CASSPVRTDTQYF.

This clone has just one count. The chain is built from TRBV15 and TRBJ2-5; D is possibly TRBD1 (6 bases). Germline V gene lookup returns CDR1 LNHNV and CDR2 YYDKDF (reference sequence). The V gene lost 5 bases and the J gene lost 3 bases, with 13 bases spanning the gap. This CDR3 is 14 amino acids long. DNA of the CDR3: TGTGCCACCAGCTCCCTGGGGACAAAAGAGACCCAGTACTTC. Protein sequence: CATSSLGTKETQYF.

This clone occurred a few times. This chain links TRBV28 with TRBJ1-1; no definite D call. Germline V lookup: CDR1 MDHEN, CDR2 SYDVKM. This CDR3 spans 14 amino acids. Trimming left V 2 bases short and J 2 bases short, with 9 bases between. CDR3 amino acids: CASSLIDLNTEAFF. CDR3 DNA: TGTGCCAGCAGTTTAATAGACCTAAACACTGAAGCTTTCTTT.

This clone showed up just a few times. The chain combines TRBV21-1 with TRBJ1-5; the table's D call, TRBD1, was not checked against the DNA. TRBV21-1 is given as a pseudogene. The CDR3 sequence is 16 residues long. The chain's CDR3 is CASSAQGAGYSQPQHF. CDR3 DNA sequence: TGTGCCAGCAGCGCACAGGGGGCTGGATATTCTCAGCCCCAGCATTTT.

This clone was detected only a few times. The CDR3 DNA follows: TGTGCCTGGAGCGAGGAAAGCGCCGGGGAGCTGTTTTTT. This gives the protein CAWSEESAGELFF. The chain carries TRBV30 and TRBJ2-2; D gene unclear. Germline CDR1 reads GTSNPN; CDR2 reads SVGIG (reference sequence). The CDR3 runs 13 residues. With 3 bases removed from V and 6 bases from J, the gap between germline ends came to 11 bases.

The V gene is TRBV7-8, the J gene TRBJ2-2; TRBD1 aligns across 7 bases. The CDR3 length is 16 residues. V trimming: 0 bases; J trimming: 5 bases; junction bases outside the gene matches: 6. Germline CDR1 is SGHVS and CDR2 is FQNEAQ. Written as DNA, the CDR3 is TGTGCCAGCAGCTTAGCGCGACAGGGTCAAACCGGGGAGCTGTTTTTT. Amino acid sequence: CASSLARQGQTGELFF.

The rearrangement links TRBV19 to TRBJ2-5; D gene uncertain. The CDR3 covers 12 residues. Germline CDR1 and CDR2: LNHDA and SQIVND (reference sequence). The ends were cut back, 6 bases at V and 5 bases at J, with 10 bases in the middle. The CDR3 sequence: CASSGLGETQYF. As DNA, the CDR3 is TGTGCCAGTAGCGGCCTTGGGGAGACCCAGTACTTC.

The V gene is TRBV6-5, the J gene TRBJ2-7; D is possibly TRBD1 (6 bases). With 6 bases removed from V and 1 base from J, the gap between germline ends came to 13 bases. The germline CDR1 and CDR2 sequences are MNHEY and SVGAGI. The CDR3 is 14 amino acids. The CDR3 DNA reads TGTGCCAGCAGAAAACAGGGCGGTTCCTACGAGCAGTACTTC. Its translation: CASRKQGGSYEQYF.

The gene calls are TRBV10-3 and TRBJ2-3; 7 bases fit TRBD2. Germline CDR1 is ENHRY and CDR2 is SYGVKD. The CDR3 is 16 amino acids. The ends lost 6 bases at V and 0 bases at J; junction bases unmatched: 9. CDR3 nucleotides: TGTGCCATCAGGTCCCGGGCTAGCGGCAGCACAGATACGCAGTATTTT. Protein sequence: CAIRSRASGSTDTQYF.

The V and J genes are TRBV11-2 and TRBJ1-6; D is unresolved. Trimming took off 3 bases at V and 7 bases at J, with 7 bases between the two ends. In germline, CDR1 is SGHAT, CDR2 FQNNGV. The CDR3 spans 13 residues. The CDR3 spells CASSLSKNSPLHF. For the CDR3, the DNA is TGTGCCAGCAGCTTGAGTAAGAATTCACCCCTCCACTTT. Full variable domain (missing parts from reference TRBV11-2 and TRBJ1-6): EAGVAQSPRYKIIEKRQSVAFWCNPISGHATLYWYQQILGQGPKLLIQFQNNGVVDDSQLPKDRFSAERLKGVDSTLKIQPAKLEDSAVYLCASSLSKNSPLHFGNGTRLTVT.

The chain carries TRBV6-6 and TRBJ1-1; 7 bases align to TRBD1. Germline trimming cut 4 bases from V and 1 base from J; bases unmatched to any gene: 3. The CDR3 has 14 residues. In germline, CDR1 is MNHNY, CDR2 SVGAGI (reference sequence). The CDR3 coding sequence is TGTGCCAGCAGTTTGACAGGGAAGAACACTGAAGCTTTCTTT. It encodes CASSLTGKNTEAFF.

In this sample, this clone turned up a few times. The chain carries TRBV4-1 and TRBJ1-1, with a tentative D call TRBD1 (6 bases). This CDR3 is built from 16 residues. Trimming took 0 bases from V and 6 from J, leaving 17 bases between them. Germline CDR1 and CDR2: MGHRA and YSYEKL. The CDR3 region has the DNA TGCGCCAGCAGCCAAGATTTCACAGGGAATCTGGCTGAAGCTTTCTTT. Its protein product is CASSQDFTGNLAEAFF.

V and J are TRBV2 and TRBJ2-7; D remains unclear. The CDR3 runs to 14 residues. Trimming cost V 4 bases and J 0 bases, with 10 bases left between them. In germline, CDR1 is SNHLY, CDR2 FYNNEI. The CDR3 loop is CASSVRSISYEQYF. In DNA form, the CDR3 reads TGTGCCAGCAGTGTGAGGAGTATCTCCTACGAGCAGTACTTC.

The chain links TRBV6-5 to TRBJ2-2; TRBD1 or TRBD2 may be the D gene (5 bases each). Germline-derived CDR1 and CDR2 are MNHEY and SVGAGI. V was trimmed by 8 bases and J by 1 base, leaving 11 bases between them. CDR3 length: 14 amino acids. The CDR3 DNA reads TGTGCCAGCGGGACCGCAGTGAACACCGGGGAGCTGTTTTTT. As protein: CASGTAVNTGELFF.

The CDR3: CSTDGRSGTDTQYF. CDR3 nucleotides: TGCAGCACCGACGGGAGGTCAGGCACAGATACGCAGTATTTT. V is TRBV29-1 and J is TRBJ2-3; 7 bases match TRBD2. The J segment lost 1 base and the V segment lost 8 bases, leaving 9 bases of the junction unmatched. Germline assignment: CDR1 SQVTM and CDR2 ANQGSEA. The CDR3 is made up of 14 amino acids.

The rearrangement links TRBV9 to TRBJ2-7, with 7 bases that match TRBD2. Trimming took 3 bases from V and 4 from J; bases not matched to a gene: 7. The germline CDR1 and CDR2 sequences are SGDLS and YYNGEE. This CDR3 has 14 amino acids. The CDR3 is CASSGAGVGYEQYF. In DNA, the CDR3 is TGTGCCAGCAGCGGGGCGGGAGTGGGTTACGAGCAGTACTTC.

This chain links TRBV7-2 with TRBJ1-2, with D possibly being TRBD1 (5 bases). Germline-derived CDR1 and CDR2 are SGHTA and FQGNSA. The V and J ends lost 3 bases and 0 bases respectively, with 8 bases between them. The CDR3 has 14 amino acids. CDR3 residues: CASSFIGANYGYTF. As DNA, the CDR3 is TGTGCCAGCAGCTTTATAGGGGCTAACTATGGCTACACCTTC.

The rearrangement links TRBV7-9 to TRBJ1-3; D might be TRBD1 (5 bases). Germline-derived CDR1 and CDR2 are SEHNR and FQNEAQ (reference sequence). The CDR3 totals 19 residues. Trimming left V 5 bases short and J 0 bases short, with 23 bases between. CDR3 protein: CASSKPGAGLMSSGNTIYF. CDR3 sequence (DNA): TGTGCCAGCAGCAAGCCTGGGGCAGGGCTTATGAGCTCTGGAAACACCATATATTTT.

CDR3 DNA sequence: TGTGCCAGCTTTAAAGGTGGACGGACATCCCACGAGCAGTACTTC. Translating it yields CASFKGGRTSHEQYF. The chain has TRBV21-1 and TRBJ2-7; no DNA check was done on the table's D call, TRBD1. TRBV21-1 is noted as a pseudogene. The CDR3 sequence is 15 residues long.

The chain is built from TRBV6-1 and TRBJ2-3; D tentatively reads TRBD1 or TRBD2 (5 bases each). Trimming removed 3 bases at V and 4 bases at J, with 8 bases between. CDR1 is MNHNS, CDR2 SASEGT, per germline. The CDR3 totals 13 residues. The DNA for the CDR3 is TGTGCCAGCAGTGACGGGGCTCCAGATACGCAGTATTTT. It yields the protein CASSDGAPDTQYF.

J is TRBJ2-6 and V is TRBV29-1; D not resolved. Trimming took 5 bases from V and 0 from J, leaving 8 bases between them. The germline CDR1 and CDR2 sequences are SQVTM and ANQGSEA. The CDR3 has 14 amino acids. CDR3 region: CSVSRSSGANVLTF. CDR3 in DNA: TGCAGCGTTTCGCGGAGCTCTGGGGCCAACGTCCTGACTTTC.